This T cell receptor (beta chain) was documented in a study of beta chain features in type 1 diabetes. Overall study results and limits: For type 1 diabetes patients, VDJ junctions showed fewer insertions and more deletions.

Worth noting for this clone: Its antigen is unidentified.

The study reverse transcribed the entire isolated RNA, so it sequenced expressed TCRB transcripts. The data were produced by immunoSEQ multiplex PCR, yet TCRdb's version contains in-frame clones alone and is incomplete. Here the sample spans 250,000 to 350,000 clones, 11% to 15% being singletons. The sequenced material came from central memory CD4+ T cells from blood. This TCR derives from a man aged 25 to 40 in good health.

The CDR3 sequence is CASSYGLQGMNTEAFF. In DNA, the CDR3 is TGTGCCAGTAGTTATGGTTTACAGGGGATGAACACTGAAGCTTTCTTT. The chain combines TRBV19 with TRBJ1-1, with TRBD1 identical over 7 bases. Germline-derived CDR1 and CDR2 are LNHDA and SQIVND (reference sequence). The length of the CDR3 is 16 residues. The V gene end was trimmed by 5 bases and the J gene end by 0 bases; junction bases not matched to a gene: 9.